A single sample is the source of the 24 T cell receptor beta chains below, sequenced in a study of Ad26.COV2.S vaccination and SARS-CoV-2 variants. Measured with immunoSEQ multiplex PCR; TCRdb has only the in-frame clones, and not every one. The sample contains some 340,000 clones, 85% to 90% of which appear only once. As for treatment: about 20 received Ad26.COV2.S at low or high dose, single or two shots; a few received placebo; per-sample allocation not given. Each sample was drawn 63 days after the first injection (of vaccine or placebo). The starting material was peripheral blood, obtained in a trial of Ad26.COV2.S vaccine versus placebo. The receptors were sampled from a person between 18 and 65 years old who received the Ad26.COV2.S COVID-19 vaccine or a placebo.

The chain has TRBV15 and TRBJ2-1, with 9 nucleotides matching TRBD1. V shed 8 bases, J shed 0 bases, and the junction held 8 bases outside the gene matches. CDR3 length equals 16 residues. Germline V gives CDR1 LNHNV, CDR2 YYDKDF (reference sequence). CDR3 region: CATQDRGPSSYNEQFF. In DNA form, the CDR3 reads TGTGCCACCCAGGACAGGGGCCCGAGCTCCTACAATGAGCAGTTCTTC. The full variable domain, completed using reference TRBV15 and TRBJ2-1, is DAMVIQNPRYQVTQFGKPVTLSCSQTLNHNVMYWYQQKSSQAPKLLFHYYDKDFNNEADTPDNFQSRRPNTSFCFLDIRSPGLGDTAMYLCATQDRGPSSYNEQFFGPGTRLTVL.

The V and J genes are TRBV7-8 and TRBJ1-2; TRBD1 is a possible D gene (5 bases). The CDR3 covers 12 residues. CDR1 is SGHVS, CDR2 FQNEAQ, per germline. V lost 3 bases to trimming and J lost 3 bases, with 5 bases between them. For the CDR3, the DNA is TGTGCCAGCAGCTTGACAGACTATGGCTACACCTTC. It specifies CASSLTDYGYTF.

This clone showed up just a few times. The V call is TRBV14, the J call TRBJ2-7, with D possibly being TRBD2 (5 bases). Germline CDR1 SGHDN, CDR2 FVKESK. The CDR3 extends over 16 amino acids. The V end lost 1 base, the J end lost 2 bases, and 15 bases lay between the germline ends. This CDR3 reads CASSQVGDYGTYEQYF. CDR3 DNA sequence: TGTGCCAGCAGCCAAGTCGGAGACTACGGAACCTACGAGCAGTACTTC.

This chain connects TRBV18 to TRBJ1-2; unclear D gene. Germline CDR1 and CDR2: KGHSH and LQKENI. V lost 5 bases, J lost 8 bases, and 15 bases lay in between. The length of the CDR3 is 13 residues. CDR3 sequence reads: CASSEGNEVGYTF. CDR3 sequence (DNA): TGTGCCAGCTCAGAAGGGAACGAGGTGGGCTACACCTTC. The complete variable domain, with remaining parts taken from reference TRBV18 and TRBJ1-2, reads NAGVMQNPRHLVRRRGQEARLRCSPMKGHSHVYWYRQLPEEGLKFMVYLQKENIIDESGMPKERFSAEFPKEGPSILRIQQVVRGDSAAYFCASSEGNEVGYTFGSGTRLTVV.

The chain has TRBV30 and TRBJ2-3, with D tentatively TRBD1 or TRBD2 (5 bases each). Per germline, CDR1 GTSNPN and CDR2 SVGIG (reference sequence). The CDR3 spans 15 residues. Trimming took off 3 bases at V and 2 bases at J, with 15 bases between the two ends. The CDR3 sequence is CAWSWDGKNTDTQYF. For the CDR3, the DNA is TGTGCCTGGAGCTGGGACGGCAAAAACACAGATACGCAGTATTTT.

Note on this clone: The sample carries other DNA sequences with the same CDR3. This CDR3 reads CASSLGGYGYTF. DNA for the CDR3: TGTGCCAGCAGCTTAGGGGGCTATGGCTACACCTTC. The chain recombines TRBV11-2 with TRBJ1-2; no definite D call. Germline CDR1 is SGHAT and CDR2 is FQNNGV. This CDR3 region has 12 residues. Trimming took off 1 base at V and 4 bases at J, with 4 bases between the two ends. The entire variable domain, with the rest obtained from reference TRBV11-2 and TRBJ1-2, is as follows: EAGVAQSPRYKIIEKRQSVAFWCNPISGHATLYWYQQILGQGPKLLIQFQNNGVVDDSQLPKDRFSAERLKGVDSTLKIQPAKLEDSAVYLCASSLGGYGYTFGSGTRLTVV.

The rearrangement joins TRBV7-9 to TRBJ2-3; TRBD1 matches 10 bases. V trimming: 5 bases; J trimming: 2 bases; junction bases outside the gene matches: 4. Germline lookup yields CDR1 SEHNR and CDR2 FQNEAQ (reference sequence). CDR3 length equals 15 residues. CDR3 sequence (DNA): TGTGCCAGCAGCCTAGGGACAGGGGTCACAGATACGCAGTATTTT. Amino acid sequence: CASSLGTGVTDTQYF.

The genes are TRBV6-1 and TRBJ1-2, with D hard to call. Trimming stripped 2 bases from V and 6 bases from J, with 10 bases between. Germline CDR1 and CDR2: MNHNS and SASEGT. This CDR3 has 13 amino acids. CDR3 loop: CASSESRGHGYTF. Here the CDR3 DNA reads TGTGCCAGCAGTGAATCACGAGGGCATGGCTACACCTTC.

The chain recombines TRBV4-2 with TRBJ1-1, with 7 bases lining up with TRBD1. Per germline, CDR1 LGHNA and CDR2 YNFKEQ. The CDR3 covers 16 residues. J lost 7 bases, V lost 6 bases, and 17 bases had no gene match. The CDR3 loop is CASSPETRNRGVEAFF. The DNA for the CDR3 is TGTGCCAGCAGTCCCGAAACGAGAAACAGGGGTGTTGAAGCTTTCTTT.

The chain links TRBV30 to TRBJ2-2; D remains ambiguous. The CDR3 totals 14 residues. V was cut by 6 bases and J by 1 base, with 12 bases left in between. From germline, CDR1 is GTSNPN and CDR2 SVGIG (reference sequence). The chain's CDR3 is CACPARLNTGELFF. The CDR3 DNA follows: TGTGCCTGCCCAGCCAGGCTGAACACCGGGGAGCTGTTTTTT.

This chain joins TRBV6-5 and TRBJ1-2; D not certain. Per the germline V gene, CDR1 is MNHEY and CDR2 is SVGAGI. This CDR3 is built from 15 residues. V was cut by 2 bases and J by 8 bases, with 18 bases left in between. CDR3 DNA: TGTGCCAGCAGTTACGCGCGAGGGCAGTCACGGGGCTACACCTTC. It specifies CASSYARGQSRGYTF.

This chain connects TRBV9 to TRBJ1-1; D not certain. Per the germline V gene, CDR1 is SGDLS and CDR2 is YYNGEE. The CDR3 is 14 residues long. V was clipped by 2 bases and J by 7 bases, with 15 bases between them. The CDR3 DNA reads as TGTGCCAGCAGCGTCCCCTCCGGGGTGGGTGAAGCTTTCTTT. Encoded protein: CASSVPSGVGEAFF.

The chain has TRBV30 and TRBJ1-2, with TRBD1 matching over 11 bases. Germline loops: CDR1 GTSNPN, CDR2 SVGIG (reference sequence). The junction had 20 bases not matched to a gene; V was cut back by 2 bases and J by 3 bases. The CDR3 runs 20 residues. The CDR3 coding sequence is TGTGCCTGGAGTCCCGCGGTCCGTCGGACAGGGGGCGTTGGGTACTATGGCTACACCTTC. It encodes CAWSPAVRRTGGVGYYGYTF.

The J gene is TRBJ1-1, the V gene TRBV5-1; a possible D gene is TRBD1 (5 bases). Looked up from germline, CDR1 is SGHRS and CDR2 is YFSETQ. With 4 bases removed from V and 5 bases from J, the gap between germline ends came to 12 bases. The CDR3 is 13 residues long. Written as DNA, the CDR3 is TGCGCCAGCAGCCCGCCCAGGGATACTGAAGCTTTCTTT. This translates into CASSPPRDTEAFF.

The chain combines TRBV7-2 with TRBJ2-3; 8 bases align to TRBD2. The CDR3 extends over 14 amino acids. CDR1 and CDR2 from the germline V gene are SGHTA and FQGNSA. With V trimmed by 5 bases and J by 2 bases, 3 bases remained unmatched. The chain's CDR3 is CASSQRGTTDTQYF. The CDR3 nucleotides are TGTGCCAGCAGCCAGCGGGGGACCACAGATACGCAGTATTTT.

The chain uses TRBV30 and TRBJ2-7, with 7 nucleotides matching TRBD2. V shed 2 bases, J shed 2 bases, and the junction held 6 bases outside the gene matches. The germline V gene has CDR1 GTSNPN and CDR2 SVGIG (reference sequence). The CDR3 is 14 amino acids. This CDR3 is CAWSLAGSTYEQYF. DNA for the CDR3: TGTGCCTGGAGTTTAGCGGGCTCAACCTACGAGCAGTACTTC.

CDR3 nucleotide sequence: TGTGCCAGCAGCCACGGACGGGGAGACTATGGCTACACCTTC. This gives the protein CASSHGRGDYGYTF. The rearrangement joins TRBV4-2 to TRBJ1-2; D unclear. Germline CDR1 and CDR2: LGHNA and YNFKEQ. This CDR3 is built from 14 residues. V was trimmed by 3 bases and J by 3 bases, leaving 11 bases between them.

The chain carries TRBV14 and TRBJ2-7, with D unresolved. Per the germline V gene, CDR1 is SGHDN and CDR2 is FVKESK. This CDR3 region has 14 residues. Trimming took off 5 bases at V and 3 bases at J, with 14 bases between the two ends. The DNA for the CDR3 is TGTGCCAGCAGCTTAGGGTTCCCCGGCTACGAGCAGTACTTC. Encoded protein: CASSLGFPGYEQYF. Combining the CDR3 with reference TRBV14 and TRBJ2-7 gives the whole variable domain EAGVTQFPSHSVIEKGQTVTLRCDPISGHDNLYWYRRVMGKEIKFLLHFVKESKQDESGMPNNRFLAERTGGTYSTLKVQPAELEDSGVYFCASSLGFPGYEQYFGPGTRLTVT.

This clone showed up just once. The genes are TRBV3-1 (or the pseudogene TRBV3-2) and TRBJ1-1; unclear D gene. Looked up from germline, CDR1 is LGHDT and CDR2 is YNNKEL (reference sequence). There are 13 residues in the CDR3. Trimming stripped 3 bases from V and 4 bases from J, with 9 bases between. The CDR3 sequence: CASSHRLGTEAFF. The CDR3 DNA reads TGTGCCAGCAGCCACAGATTGGGCACTGAAGCTTTCTTT.

V is TRBV9 and J is TRBJ1-2, with no clear D. Germline V gene sequence: CDR1 SGDLS, CDR2 YYNGEE. The CDR3 has 15 amino acids. Between the trimmed V and J ends, which lost 3 bases and 6 bases, there was a span of 18 bases. The CDR3 DNA reads TGTGCCAGCAGCGCCTCTTGGACCCTGGGCGATGGCTACACCTTC. Translated, it gives CASSASWTLGDGYTF.

The chain recombines TRBV19 with TRBJ1-5, with D tentatively TRBD1 (5 bases). Trimming removed 7 bases at V and 6 bases at J, with 19 bases between. Germline CDR1 and CDR2: LNHDA and SQIVND (reference sequence). The length of the CDR3 is 15 residues. The CDR3: CASKPGTAVGQPQHF. The DNA of the CDR3 is TGTGCCAGTAAGCCGGGGACGGCCGTGGGTCAGCCCCAGCATTTT.

This rearrangement joins TRBV5-4 to TRBJ2-5, with 7 bases matching TRBD1. There are 16 residues in the CDR3. Germline CDR1 is SGHNT and CDR2 is YYREEE (reference sequence). The trim removed 1 base at V and 4 bases at J, leaving 10 bases unmatched. The CDR3 region is CASSLLGNRGGETQYF. The CDR3 DNA sequence: TGTGCCAGCAGCTTGTTGGGGAACAGGGGTGGAGAGACCCAGTACTTC.

CDR3 sequence (DNA): TGTGCCAGCAGTCCCCCGGGGTCCTACGAGCAGTACTTC. It yields the protein CASSPPGSYEQYF. The chain combines TRBV7-2 with TRBJ2-7; a weak D match, TRBD2 (5 bases). The germline V and J ends were trimmed by 6 bases and 1 base, with 10 bases remaining between them. Per the germline V gene, CDR1 is SGHTA and CDR2 is FQGNSA. The CDR3 is 13 amino acids.

This clone has a handful of counts. The chain recombines TRBV19 with TRBJ2-6, with D possibly TRBD1 on 6 matching bases. The CDR3 extends over 17 amino acids. From germline, CDR1 is LNHDA and CDR2 SQIVND (reference sequence). Between the trimmed V and J ends, which lost 2 bases and 0 bases, there was a span of 11 bases. The CDR3 nucleotides are TGTGCCAGTAGTATAACAGGACAGACCTCTGGGGCCAACGTCCTGACTTTC. It translates to CASSITGQTSGANVLTF. The variable domain in full, with the rest retrieved from reference TRBV19 and TRBJ2-6, is DGGITQSPKYLFRKEGQNVTLSCEQNLNHDAMYWYRQDPGQGLRLIYYSQIVNDFQKGDIAEGYSVSREKKESFPLTVTSAQKNPTAFYLCASSITGQTSGANVLTFGAGSRLTVL.